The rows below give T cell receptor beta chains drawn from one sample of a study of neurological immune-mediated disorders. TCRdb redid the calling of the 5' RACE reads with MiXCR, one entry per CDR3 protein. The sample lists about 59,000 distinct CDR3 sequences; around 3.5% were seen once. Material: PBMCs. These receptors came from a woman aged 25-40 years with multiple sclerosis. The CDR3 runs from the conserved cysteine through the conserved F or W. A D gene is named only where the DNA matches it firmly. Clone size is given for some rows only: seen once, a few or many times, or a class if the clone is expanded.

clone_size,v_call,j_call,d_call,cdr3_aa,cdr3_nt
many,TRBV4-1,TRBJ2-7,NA,CASSQDISYEQYF,TGCGCCAGCAGCCAAGACATATCCTACGAGCAGTACTTC
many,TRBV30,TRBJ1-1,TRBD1,CAWSVKDRGHTEAFF,TGTGCCTGGAGTGTGAAGGACAGGGGCCACACTGAAGCTTTCTTT
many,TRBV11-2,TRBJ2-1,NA,CASSQLGEQFF,TGTGCCAGCAGCCAGTTAGGCGAGCAGTTCTTC
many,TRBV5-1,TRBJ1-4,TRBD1,CASSSGTGANEKLFF,TGCGCCAGCAGCTCGGGGACAGGGGCCAATGAAAAACTGTTTTTT
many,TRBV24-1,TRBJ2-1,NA,CATSEGPGHYNEQFF,TGTGCCACCAGTGAGGGGCCGGGACACTACAATGAGCAGTTCTTC
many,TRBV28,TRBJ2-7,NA,CASTLRNEQYF,TGTGCCAGCACCCTGAGGAACGAGCAGTACTTC
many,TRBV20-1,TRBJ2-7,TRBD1,CSARPGTGVQYF,TGCAGTGCTAGGCCCGGGACAGGGGTACAGTACTTC
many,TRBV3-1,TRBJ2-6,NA,CASSQDTNVLTF,TGTGCCAGCAGCCAAGATACCAACGTCCTGACTTTC
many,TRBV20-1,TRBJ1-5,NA,CSARPDGAGYQPQHF,TGCAGTGCTAGGCCCGACGGGGCGGGATATCAGCCCCAGCATTTT
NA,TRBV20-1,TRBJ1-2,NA,CSARDYGYTF,TGCAGTGCTAGGGACTATGGCTACACCTTC
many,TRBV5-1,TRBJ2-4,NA,CASSAGAKNIQYF,TGCGCCAGCAGCGCCGGGGCCAAAAACATTCAGTACTTC
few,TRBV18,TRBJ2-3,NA,CASSKGAPSTDTQYF,TGTGCCAGCTCAAAGGGAGCGCCTAGCACAGATACGCAGTATTTT
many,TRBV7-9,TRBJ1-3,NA,CASSLGGNTIYF,TGTGCCAGCAGCTTAGGGGGAAACACCATATATTTT
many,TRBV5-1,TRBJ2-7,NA,CASTSASYEQYF,TGCGCCAGCACCAGCGCTTCCTACGAGCAGTACTTC
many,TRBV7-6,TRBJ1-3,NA,CASSPVDGSGNTIYF,TGTGCCAGCAGCCCGGTGGACGGCTCTGGAAACACCATATATTTT
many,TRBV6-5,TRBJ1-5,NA,CASRRAFNQPQHF,TGTGCCAGCAGGAGGGCCTTCAATCAGCCCCAGCATTTT
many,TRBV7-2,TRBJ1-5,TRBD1,CASSFTGDNQPQHF,TGTGCCAGCAGTTTCACAGGGGACAATCAGCCCCAGCATTTT
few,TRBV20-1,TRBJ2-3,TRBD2,CSARDYSGGVIDTQYF,TGCAGTGCTAGAGATTATAGCGGGGGGGTCATAGATACGCAGTATTTT
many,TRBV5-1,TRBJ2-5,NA,CASSSDGIKETQYF,TGCGCCAGCAGCTCGGACGGGATAAAAGAGACCCAGTACTTC
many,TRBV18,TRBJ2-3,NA,CASSPYRFSPTDTQYF,TGTGCCAGCTCACCCTACAGGTTCAGCCCCACAGATACGCAGTATTTT
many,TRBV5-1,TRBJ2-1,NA,CASSLVSGGGEQFF,TGCGCCAGCAGCTTGGTTAGCGGAGGGGGTGAGCAGTTCTTC
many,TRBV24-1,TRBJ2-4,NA,CATSEGTRGIQYF,TGTGCCACCAGTGAAGGCACTAGGGGCATTCAGTACTTC
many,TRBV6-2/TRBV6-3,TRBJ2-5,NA,CASKGAPAGQETQYF,TGTGCCAGCAAAGGGGCTCCAGCAGGGCAGGAGACCCAGTACTTC
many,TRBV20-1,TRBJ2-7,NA,CSVPDQSYEQYF,TGCAGTGTCCCGGATCAATCCTACGAGCAGTACTTC
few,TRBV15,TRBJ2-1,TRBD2,CATSRASGRLGNEQFF,TGTGCCACCAGCAGAGCTAGCGGGAGGTTGGGCAATGAGCAGTTCTTC
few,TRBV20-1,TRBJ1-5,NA,CSAIDGAQPQNF,TGCAGTGCTATCGATGGAGCTCAGCCCCAGAATTTT
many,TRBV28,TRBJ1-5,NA,CASTPVGPQSQHF,TGTGCCAGCACCCCAGTGGGGCCACAGTCCCAGCATTTT
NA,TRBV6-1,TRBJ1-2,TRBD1,CATTGGDYGYTF,TGTGCCACCACAGGGGGTGACTATGGCTACACCTTC
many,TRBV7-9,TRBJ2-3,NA,CASNPPGTNTDTQYF,TGTGCCAGCAATCCCCCCGGGACAAACACAGATACGCAGTATTTT
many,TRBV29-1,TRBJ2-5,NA,CSVQGGGETQYF,TGCAGCGTTCAGGGGGGAGGAGAGACCCAGTACTTC
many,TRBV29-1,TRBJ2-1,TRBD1,CSVGLQGARSYNEQFF,TGCAGCGTCGGCTTACAGGGGGCGAGATCCTACAATGAGCAGTTCTTC
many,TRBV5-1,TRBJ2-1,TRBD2,CASSFTSGGGNNEQFF,TGCGCCAGCAGCTTTACTAGCGGGGGCGGGAACAATGAGCAGTTCTTC
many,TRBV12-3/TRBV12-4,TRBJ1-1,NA,CASSLARRLGDTEAFF,TGTGCCAGCAGTTTGGCCAGGCGCCTAGGGGACACTGAAGCTTTCTTT
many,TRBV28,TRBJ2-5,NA,CASSFRQPQETQYF,TGTGCCAGCAGTTTCAGACAGCCCCAAGAGACCCAGTACTTC
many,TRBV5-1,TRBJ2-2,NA,CASRPWTENTGELFF,TGCGCCAGCAGGCCCTGGACAGAAAACACCGGGGAGCTGTTTTTT
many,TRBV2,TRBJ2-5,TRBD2,CASSAGTRETQYF,TGTGCCAGCAGCGCCGGGACTAGGGAGACCCAGTACTTC
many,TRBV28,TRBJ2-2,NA,CASSGGGPGELFF,TGTGCCAGCAGTGGAGGGGGCCCCGGGGAGCTGTTTTTT
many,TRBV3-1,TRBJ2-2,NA,CASSHGGTGELFF,TGTGCCAGCAGCCATGGGGGGACCGGGGAGCTGTTTTTT
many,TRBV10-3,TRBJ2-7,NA,CAISERWGSYEQYF,TGTGCCATCAGTGAGCGGTGGGGCTCGTACGAGCAGTACTTC
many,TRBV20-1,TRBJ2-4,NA,CSARNEGDWGQYF,TGCAGTGCTCGAAACGAGGGGGACTGGGGGCAGTACTTC
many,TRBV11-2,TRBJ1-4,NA,CASSTRGTTNEKLFF,TGTGCCAGCAGCACTAGAGGGACAACTAATGAAAAACTGTTTTTT
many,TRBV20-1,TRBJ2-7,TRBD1,CSALDRGLDEQYF,TGCAGTGCTTTGGACAGGGGGCTCGACGAGCAGTACTTC